This T cell receptor (beta chain) was recorded in a study of T cell changes during pregnancy in multiple sclerosis. Germline V CDR1 and CDR2: MDHEN, SYDVKM. The trim removed 6 bases at V and 2 bases at J, leaving 7 bases unmatched. This CDR3 spans 15 amino acids. Generated by immunoSEQ multiplex PCR, the TCRdb table keeps only in-frame clones and is missing some. The sample yields 26,000 or so clones, about nine tenths seen once. The genes are TRBV28 and TRBJ1-3; 7 nucleotides line up with TRBD1. This receptor was identified in a female donor with multiple sclerosis, enrolled in a pregnancy study. The starting material was CD8+ T cells from peripheral blood mononuclear cells, obtained before pregnancy. The CDR3 nucleotides read TGTGCCAGCAGAATAACCGGGACAGCTGGAAACACCATATATTTT. Translation: CASRITGTAGNTIYF. Using reference TRBV28 and TRBJ1-3 for the parts outside the CDR3, the full variable domain is DVKVTQSSRYLVKRTGEKVFLECVQDMDHENMFWYRQDPGLGLRLIYFSYDVKMKEKGDIPEGYSVSREKKERFSLILESASTNQTSMYLCASRITGTAGNTIYFGEGSWLTVV.